The rows below give T cell receptor beta chains drawn from one sample of a study of T cell repertoires in cytomegalovirus infection. A single record per CDR3 protein comes from TCRdb applying MiXCR to the reads. The sample shows around 430,000 distinct CDR3 sequences, about two fifths of them seen only once. For these receptors, no antigen is known. Sequences were derived from cultured PBMCs, sampled from culture after CMV antigen stimulation. The receptor set was obtained from a human donor in good health (CMV status not recorded). Some clones in this sample may be carry-over from other donors' samples. The CDR3 runs from the conserved cysteine through the conserved F or W. Each record gives: D gene, V gene, J gene, clone size, CDR3 protein, CDR3 DNA. The D gene is left open where the match is weak. Clone size is not always given. Where it is, it says once, few, many or a class for expanded clones.

>-|TRBV20-1|TRBJ2-2|-
CSASKGNTGELFF
TGCAGTGCTAGTAAAGGGAACACCGGGGAGCTGTTTTTT
>-|TRBV18|TRBJ1-2|-
CASSQGIPGHTNYGYTF
TGTGCCAGCTCACAGGGGATACCGGGACACACTAACTATGGCTACACCTTC
>-|TRBV20-1|TRBJ1-3|-
CSADRGGRGGNTIYF
TGCAGTGCCGATCGGGGGGGGAGGGGTGGAAACACCATATATTTT
>-|TRBV15|TRBJ2-7|-
CATSSSGRPNSYEQYF
TGTGCCACCAGCTCCTCCGGACGGCCAAACTCCTACGAGCAGTACTTC
>-|TRBV20-1|TRBJ2-3|-
CSARDPRLFETQYF
TGCAGTGCTAGAGACCCTAGACTTTTTGAAACGCAGTATTTT
>-|TRBV7-2|TRBJ1-5|-
CASSFGVLSNQPQHF
TGTGCCAGCAGCTTCGGGGTGTTGAGCAATCAGCCCCAGCATTTT
>-|TRBV12-3/TRBV12-4|TRBJ1-4|-
CASSATPEGATNEKLFF
TGTGCCAGCAGTGCGACCCCGGAGGGTGCGACTAATGAAAAACTGTTTTTT
>TRBD1|TRBV6-2/TRBV6-3|TRBJ2-5|-
CASSWDRTFGRKETQYF
TGTGCCAGCAGTTGGGACAGAACTTTTGGGAGAAAAGAGACCCAGTACTTC
>-|TRBV7-2|TRBJ2-7|few
CASSLAAGWYEQYF
TGTGCCAGCAGCTTAGCTGCGGGGTGGTACGAGCAGTACTTC
>-|TRBV28|TRBJ2-1|few
CASSSPGGDNEQFF
TGTGCCAGCAGTTCGCCCGGCGGGGACAATGAGCAGTTCTTC
>-|TRBV12-3/TRBV12-4|TRBJ2-7|many
CASSPPGRSYEQYF
TGTGCCAGCAGCCCCCCAGGCCGCTCCTACGAGCAGTACTTC
>-|TRBV6-6|TRBJ1-4|-
CASSYSERPDKKLFF
TGTGCCAGCAGTTACTCCGAGCGCCCGGACAAAAAACTGTTTTTT
>TRBD2|TRBV12-3/TRBV12-4|TRBJ2-5|few
CASSFLAGVGETQYF
TGTGCCAGCAGTTTTTTAGCGGGAGTAGGAGAGACCCAGTACTTC